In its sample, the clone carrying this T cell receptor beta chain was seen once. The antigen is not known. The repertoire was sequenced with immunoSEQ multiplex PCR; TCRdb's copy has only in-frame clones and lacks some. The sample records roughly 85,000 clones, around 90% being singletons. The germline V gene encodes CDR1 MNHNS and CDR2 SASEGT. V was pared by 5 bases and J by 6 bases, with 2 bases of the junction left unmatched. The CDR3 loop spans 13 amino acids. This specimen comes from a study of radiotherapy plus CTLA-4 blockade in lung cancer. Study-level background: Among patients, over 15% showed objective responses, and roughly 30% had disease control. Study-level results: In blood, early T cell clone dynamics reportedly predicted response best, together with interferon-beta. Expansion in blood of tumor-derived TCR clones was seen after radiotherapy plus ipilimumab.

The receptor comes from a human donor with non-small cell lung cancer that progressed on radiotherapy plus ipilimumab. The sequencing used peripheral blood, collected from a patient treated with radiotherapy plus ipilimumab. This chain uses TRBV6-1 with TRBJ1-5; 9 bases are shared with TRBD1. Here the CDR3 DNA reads TGTGCCAGCAGTACAGGGGGCCTTCAGCCCCAGCATTTT. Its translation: CASSTGGLQPQHF.